Described below is a single T cell receptor (beta chain) sequence and its context. This sample was included in a study of blood T cell repertoires in COVID-19. The overall study: The origin of the acute and convalescent COVID-19 samples was the United States, Italy and Spain. PBMCs, B-cell-depleted T cells, or T cells provided the cDNA or gDNA that made up the material.

Per the original methods: Using reference gene primer amplification, nucleated cell counts were estimated. Repertoires were generated with immunoSEQ multiplex PCR, while TCRdb's copy carries only in-frame clones and drops some. Clone size and V and J calls were adopted from that table, with D and trimming inferred from the DNA. The sample has about 97,000 clones, over 75% seen once; the top ten hold approximately 1.5%. This CDR3 spans 14 amino acids. CDR1 is MNHEY and CDR2 is SVGAGI in the germline V gene. Trimming shortened V by 4 bases and J by 5 bases, and 12 bases separated the two germline ends.

The chain links TRBV6-5 to TRBJ1-5; D possibly corresponds to TRBD1 (5 bases). The sequence derives from a man in his sixties with acute or convalescent COVID-19. Material for sequencing was peripheral blood. The CDR3 protein is CASSSPGVHQPQHF. CDR3 in DNA: TGTGCCAGCAGTTCCCCGGGGGTCCATCAGCCCCAGCATTTT.